This T cell receptor beta chain was identified in a study of blood T cell repertoires in COVID-19. In the study overall: Donors in the United States, Italy and Spain gave samples during acute or convalescent COVID-19. T cells, B-cell-depleted T cells, or PBMCs provided the cDNA or gDNA that served as material.

Source study methods: From reference gene primer amplification, estimates of nucleated cell counts were derived. TCRdb's table, derived via immunoSEQ multiplex PCR, lists solely in-frame clones and lacks some. V, J and clone size reflect that table, while D and trimming were determined from the DNA. The table includes approximately 360,000 clones, roughly 90% detected once. Germline CDR1 LGHDT, CDR2 YNNKEL (reference sequence). The J segment lost 2 bases and the V segment lost 5 bases, leaving 4 bases of the junction unmatched. This CDR3 has 14 residues. This chain connects TRBV3-1 (or the pseudogene TRBV3-2) to TRBJ2-7; the match to TRBD2 covers 9 bases. The sequence came from a man aged 18 to 35 with active or convalescent COVID-19. The sequenced sample consisted of peripheral blood. The chain's CDR3 is CASSSRTSAYEQYF. Here the CDR3 DNA reads TGTGCCAGCAGCTCCCGGACTAGCGCCTACGAGCAGTACTTC.